Listed below are T cell receptor beta chains from one sample, sequenced in a study of T cell repertoires in cytomegalovirus infection. Their recognized antigens are unknown. Using its own MiXCR run on the reads, TCRdb lists one record per CDR3 protein. The profile shows fewer than 900,000 distinct CDR3 sequences, around 29% of them singletons. The sample here was cultured CD8+ T cells from PBMCs, taken from culture after CMV antigen stimulation. The receptor set was obtained from a human donor in good health (CMV status not recorded). Some clones in this sample may be carry-over from other donors' samples. Both conserved end residues are part of each CDR3. Each record gives: clone size, V gene, D gene, J gene, CDR3 protein, CDR3 DNA. A D gene is named only where the DNA matches it firmly. The size field is filled for only some rows; it gives once, few, many or a size class.

many	TRBV7-2	TRBD1	TRBJ2-5	CASSPHIAGGAETQYF	TGTGCCAGCAGCCCCCACATCGCAGGGGGCGCCGAGACCCAGTACTTC
many	TRBV7-8	.	TRBJ1-1	CASSLKGMNTEAFF	TGTGCCAGCAGCTTAAAAGGAATGAACACTGAAGCTTTCTTT
.	TRBV15	.	TRBJ2-5	CATSFQGGETQYF	TGTGCCACCAGCTTCCAGGGGGGGGAGACCCAGTACTTC
few	TRBV6-8	.	TRBJ2-5	CASSYTGGVQETQYF	TGTGCCAGCAGTTACACTGGCGGGGTCCAAGAGACCCAGTACTTC
.	TRBV6-5	.	TRBJ2-5	CASRAFGETQYF	TGTGCCAGCCGCGCCTTCGGGGAGACCCAGTACTTC
.	TRBV4-2	TRBD2	TRBJ2-1	CASSHPSLAGGHYEQFF	TGTGCCAGCAGCCATCCCTCACTAGCGGGGGGGCACTATGAGCAGTTCTTC
many	TRBV7-8	TRBD2	TRBJ2-1	CASSSLGGGANNEQFF	TGTGCCAGCAGCTCCCTAGGCGGGGGGGCGAACAATGAGCAGTTCTTC
.	TRBV12-3/TRBV12-4	.	TRBJ2-1	CASSPGGSGYNEQFF	TGTGCCAGCAGCCCCGGGGGTAGCGGCTACAATGAGCAGTTCTTC
.	TRBV28	TRBD1	TRBJ1-6	CASSLDRGDSPLHF	TGTGCCAGCAGTCTGGACAGGGGTGATTCACCCCTCCACTTT
many	TRBV4-1	TRBD1	TRBJ1-6	CASSQEVRGNNSPLHF	TGCGCCAGCAGCCAAGAGGTCAGGGGGAATAATTCACCCCTCCACTTT
.	TRBV20-1	.	TRBJ1-1	CSGHSRVSGTEAFF	TGCAGTGGCCATTCAAGGGTGTCGGGAACTGAAGCTTTCTTT
.	TRBV20-1	TRBD1	TRBJ1-1	CSAFNPGQTWGTEAFF	TGCAGTGCTTTTAACCCGGGACAGACCTGGGGGACTGAAGCTTTCTTT
.	TRBV9	.	TRBJ1-2	CASSSSKNRDGYTF	TGTGCCAGCAGCTCCTCAAAAAACAGGGATGGCTACACCTTC
.	TRBV7-9	TRBD1	TRBJ2-5	CASRPGTGEFKETQYF	TGTGCCAGCAGACCGGGGACAGGGGAGTTCAAAGAGACCCAGTACTTC
.	TRBV19	.	TRBJ1-1	CASSYRRQTGNTEAFF	TGTGCCAGTAGTTACCGGAGACAGACCGGGAACACTGAAGCTTTCTTT
.	TRBV15	.	TRBJ2-5	CATSRNRQYQETQYF	TGTGCCACCAGCAGAAATAGACAGTACCAAGAGACCCAGTACTTC
.	TRBV7-3	.	TRBJ1-1	CASSLTHGRGAFF	TGTGCCAGCAGCTTAACGCACGGGCGGGGGGCTTTCTTT
.	TRBV15	.	TRBJ2-3	CATSGPDGLRSTDTQYF	TGTGCCACCAGCGGGCCGGACGGTCTGAGGAGCACAGATACGCAGTATTTT
.	TRBV7-6	TRBD2	TRBJ2-1	CASNLVSMGAGIHNEQFF	TGTGCCAGCAACTTAGTGTCTATGGGAGCGGGAATCCACAATGAGCAGTTCTTC
.	TRBV7-4	.	TRBJ1-1	CASSLESGLIF	TGTGCCAGCAGCTTAGAGTCCGGGCTAATCTTT
.	TRBV7-4	.	TRBJ1-1	CANSLVLLTNTEAFF	TGTGCCAACAGCTTAGTTCTACTGACGAACACTGAAGCTTTCTTT
.	TRBV7-3	.	TRBJ2-5	CASSASGLGETQYF	TGTGCCAGCAGCGCAAGCGGGCTAGGAGAGACCCAGTACTTC
few	TRBV7-8	.	TRBJ2-1	CASSAGLDNEQFF	TGTGCCAGCAGTGCGGGACTTGACAATGAGCAGTTCTTC
many	TRBV29-1	TRBD1	TRBJ1-1	CSVLGDRGAEAFF	TGCAGCGTTTTAGGAGACAGGGGCGCTGAAGCTTTCTTT
few	TRBV6-8	TRBD1	TRBJ2-5	CASTQGGDREKETQYF	TGTGCCAGCACCCAAGGGGGGGACAGGGAGAAAGAGACCCAGTACTTC
.	TRBV10-2	.	TRBJ2-7	CASSANRVYEQYF	TGCGCCAGCAGTGCGAACAGGGTGTACGAGCAGTACTTC
.	TRBV7-6	.	TRBJ2-6	CVSGLLALSGANVLTF	TGTGTCAGCGGCCTACTTGCCCTCTCTGGGGCCAACGTCCTGACTTTC
few	TRBV27	.	TRBJ2-2	CASSISAGELFF	TGTGCCAGCAGTATTAGCGCCGGGGAGCTGTTTTTT
.	TRBV19	TRBD1	TRBJ1-5	CASSVTGSGWQPQHF	TGTGCCAGTAGCGTGACAGGGTCAGGATGGCAGCCCCAGCATTTT
.	TRBV6-1	TRBD2	TRBJ2-3	CASSYSGGYTDTQYF	TGTGCCAGCAGTTACAGCGGGGGTTACACAGATACGCAGTATTTT
few	TRBV4-1	.	TRBJ1-1	CASSQGLRDATEAFF	TGCGCCAGCAGCCAAGGGTTAAGGGACGCCACTGAAGCTTTCTTT
many	TRBV4-1	TRBD1	TRBJ1-6	CASSPGQVGNSPLHF	TGCGCCAGCAGCCCGGGACAGGTCGGGAATTCACCCCTCCACTTT
.	TRBV19	TRBD1	TRBJ2-3	CASSIEGGAADTQYF	TGTGCCAGTAGTATAGAAGGGGGCGCGGCAGATACGCAGTATTTT
many	TRBV7-8	TRBD2	TRBJ2-3	CASSIFGTSGGAVSTDTQYF	TGTGCCAGCAGCATCTTCGGGACTAGCGGGGGGGCAGTGAGCACAGATACGCAGTATTTT
few	TRBV12-3/TRBV12-4	TRBD1	TRBJ1-4	CASSAQGTGLEKLFF	TGTGCCAGCAGTGCTCAAGGGACAGGGTTGGAAAAACTGTTTTTT
.	TRBV12-3/TRBV12-4	TRBD1	TRBJ2-7	CASSRGQGVSYEQYF	TGTGCCAGCAGCCGGGGACAGGGGGTTTCCTACGAGCAGTACTTC
.	TRBV27	.	TRBJ2-2	CASSLRGGLGELFF	TGTGCCAGCAGTTTAAGGGGGGGCCTCGGGGAGCTGTTTTTT
.	TRBV19	.	TRBJ1-5	CASTGDAYGQPQHF	TGTGCCAGTACCGGGGACGCTTACGGACAGCCCCAGCATTTT
few	TRBV6-2/TRBV6-3	.	TRBJ1-1	CASSYSSKVMNTEAFF	TGTGCCAGCAGTTACTCGTCTAAGGTGATGAACACTGAAGCTTTCTTT
few	TRBV5-6	TRBD2	TRBJ2-1	CASSVSGNLEQFF	TGTGCCAGCAGCGTGAGCGGGAACTTAGAGCAGTTCTTC